This T cell receptor beta chain was recorded in a study of cytotoxic CD8 clonotypes in ibrutinib-treated CLL. Data came from immunoSEQ multiplex PCR; TCRdb stores just in-frame clones and leaves some out. The table includes 150,000 or so clones, about 70% detected once. The CDR3 spans 11 residues. CDR1 is SEHNR and CDR2 is FQNEAQ in the germline V gene (reference sequence). Trimming shortened V by 5 bases and J by 7 bases, and 8 bases separated the two germline ends. The specimen was PBMCs, collected after 24 months of ibrutinib treatment. This chain connects TRBV7-9 to TRBJ2-5, with TRBD2 as a possible D gene (6 bases). This receptor was taken from a human donor with chronic lymphocytic leukemia. The CDR3 bases are TGTGCCAGCAGCCCCGGGGGGACCCAGTACTTC. It encodes CASSPGGTQYF.